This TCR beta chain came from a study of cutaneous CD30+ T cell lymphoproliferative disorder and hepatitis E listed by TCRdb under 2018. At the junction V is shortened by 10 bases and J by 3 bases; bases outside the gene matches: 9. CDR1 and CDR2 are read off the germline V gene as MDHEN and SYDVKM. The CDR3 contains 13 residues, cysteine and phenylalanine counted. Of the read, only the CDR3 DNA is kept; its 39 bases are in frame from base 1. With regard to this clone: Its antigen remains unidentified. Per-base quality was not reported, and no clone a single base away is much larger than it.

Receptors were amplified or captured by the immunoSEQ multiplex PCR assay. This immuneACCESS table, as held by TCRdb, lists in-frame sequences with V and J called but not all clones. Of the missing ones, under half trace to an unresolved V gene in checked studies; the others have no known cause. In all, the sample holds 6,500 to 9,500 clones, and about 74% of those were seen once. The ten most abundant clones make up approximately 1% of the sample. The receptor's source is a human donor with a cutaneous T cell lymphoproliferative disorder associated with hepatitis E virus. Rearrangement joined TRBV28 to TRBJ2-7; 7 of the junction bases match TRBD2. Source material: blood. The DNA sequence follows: TGTGCCACATATCACGGGGGGAGCTACGAGCAGTACTTC. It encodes CATYHGGSYEQYF. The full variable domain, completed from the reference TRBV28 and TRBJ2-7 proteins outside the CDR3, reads DVKVTQSSRYLVKRTGEKVFLECVQDMDHENMFWYRQDPGLGLRLIYFSYDVKMKEKGDIPEGYSVSREKKERFSLILESASTNQTSMYLCATYHGGSYEQYFGPGTRLTVT.